The present T cell receptor beta chain was sequenced within a study of shared clonotypes between healthy human individuals. Study-wide results and caveats: Clonotypes that were shared across a handful of donors made up around 4.6% of naive CD4 clonotypes. Sampling involved blood alone; tissue repertoires likely differ.

With respect to this clone: What it binds is not known.

CDR1 and CDR2 from the germline V gene are LNHDA and SQIVND (reference sequence). CDR3 length: 13 residues. V lost 5 bases and J 6 bases, leaving 14 bases between the germline ends. Evenly divided among several immunoSEQ plates was the genomic DNA of each subset. Sequencing used immunoSEQ multiplex PCR; TCRdb keeps in-frame clones, though not all of them. Counted here are millions of clones, around nine tenths occurring once; the ten biggest clones make up 0.11% to 0.15%. Investigators divided CD4+ cells into CD45RA+ naive and CD45RA-negative memory subsets. The V call is TRBV19, the J call TRBJ2-7; D may be TRBD1 (5 bases). Sample: naive CD4+ T cells sorted from blood. Subset given: CD45RA+ positively selected. The TCR originated in a young man in good health. This chain's CDR3 is CASSARVSGEQYF. The CDR3 coding sequence is TGTGCCAGTAGTGCCAGGGTTTCTGGCGAGCAGTACTTC.